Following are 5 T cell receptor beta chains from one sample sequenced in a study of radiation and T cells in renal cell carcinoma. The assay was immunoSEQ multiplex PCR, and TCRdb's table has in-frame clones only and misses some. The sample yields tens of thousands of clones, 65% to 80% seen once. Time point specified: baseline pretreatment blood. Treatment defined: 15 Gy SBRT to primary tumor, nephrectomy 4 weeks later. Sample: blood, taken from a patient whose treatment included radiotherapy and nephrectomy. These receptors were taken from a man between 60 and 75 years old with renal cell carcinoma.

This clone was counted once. CDR3 nucleotides: TGCGCCAGCAGTCAACCCGCTAGGACAGGCCGGCACTACGAGCAGTACGTC. Amino acid sequence: CASSQPARTGRHYEQYV. The chain links TRBV23-1 to TRBJ2-7; 7 bases are a match to TRBD1. TRBV23-1 is labeled an ORF, and its function is uncertain. J was trimmed by 3 bases and V by 2 bases; bases with no gene match: 13. The CDR3 is 17 residues long.

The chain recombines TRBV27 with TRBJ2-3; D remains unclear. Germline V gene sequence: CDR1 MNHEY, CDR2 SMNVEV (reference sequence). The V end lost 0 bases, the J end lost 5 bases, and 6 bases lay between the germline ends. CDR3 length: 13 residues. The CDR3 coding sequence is TGTGCCAGCAGTTTATCGGAAAGAGATACGCAGTATTTT. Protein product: CASSLSERDTQYF.

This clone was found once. CDR3 protein: CASSSRTGRNTEAFF. Written as DNA, the CDR3 is TGCGCCAGCAGCTCCCGGACAGGGAGGAACACTGAAGCTTTCTTT. The chain joins TRBV5-1 to TRBJ1-1; 8 nucleotides align to TRBD1. The V and J ends lost 3 bases and 1 base, in that order; junction bases with no gene match: 5. The CDR3 is 15 amino acids. Germline V CDR1 and CDR2: SGHRS, YFSETQ.

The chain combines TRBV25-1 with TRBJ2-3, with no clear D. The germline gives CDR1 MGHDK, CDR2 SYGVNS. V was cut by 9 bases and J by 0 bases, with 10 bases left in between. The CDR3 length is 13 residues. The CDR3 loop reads CASTKLSTDTQYF. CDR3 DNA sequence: TGTGCCAGTACAAAACTTAGCACAGATACGCAGTATTTT. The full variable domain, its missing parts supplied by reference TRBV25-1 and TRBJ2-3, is EADIYQTPRYLVIGTGKKITLECSQTMGHDKMYWYQQDPGMELHLIHYSYGVNSTEKGDLSSESTVSRIRTEHFPLTLESARPSHTSQYLCASTKLSTDTQYFGPGTRLTVL.

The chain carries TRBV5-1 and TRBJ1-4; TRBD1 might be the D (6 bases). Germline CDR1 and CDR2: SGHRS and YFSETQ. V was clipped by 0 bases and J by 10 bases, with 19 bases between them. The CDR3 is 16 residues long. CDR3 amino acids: CASSLEMGGQGGKLFF. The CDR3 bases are TGCGCCAGCAGCTTGGAAATGGGGGGGCAAGGCGGAAAACTGTTTTTT.